Below are 21 T cell receptor beta chains sequenced from a single sample in a study of blood T cell repertoires in COVID-19. Clones were read by immunoSEQ multiplex PCR, and TCRdb kept only the in-frame ones, dropping some. The repertoire holds 300,000 to 400,000 clones, with about 90% as singletons. The specimen sequenced was peripheral blood. Source of these receptors: a woman aged 18-29 years who had recovered from COVID-19.

This chain joins TRBV10-1 and TRBJ1-2; 7 bases fit TRBD1. J gave up 4 bases and V 0 bases, and 11 bases lay outside the gene matches. The germline V gene has CDR1 WNHNN and CDR2 SYGVQD (reference sequence). The CDR3 runs 17 residues. DNA of the CDR3: TGCGCCAGCAGTGAGTCCGCACAGGGGACTCGGCTCTATGGCTACACCTTC. This translates into CASSESAQGTRLYGYTF.

In its sample, this clone was seen a few times. The chain carries TRBV7-9 and TRBJ2-1; no clear D. With 1 base removed from V and 1 base from J, the gap between germline ends came to 5 bases. The CDR3 runs to 14 residues. Germline V gives CDR1 SEHNR, CDR2 FQNEAQ (reference sequence). CDR3 bases: TGTGCCAGCAGCTTAGTACTTTCCTACAATGAGCAGTTCTTC. It specifies CASSLVLSYNEQFF.

This chain uses TRBV6-2 or TRBV6-3 with TRBJ2-6; 7 bases map to TRBD1. Germline CDR1 reads MNHEY; CDR2 reads SVGEGT. The CDR3 spans 18 residues. V shed 4 bases and J 0 bases; nucleotides not matched to a gene: 9. The CDR3 nucleotides read TGTGCCAGCAGTTTTGACGGGACAGACAACTCTGGGGCCAACGTCCTGACTTTC. This sequence encodes CASSFDGTDNSGANVLTF.

The V gene is TRBV5-6, the J gene TRBJ1-4, with 9 bases identical to TRBD1. V dropped 3 bases and J dropped 6; count of bases not matched to a gene: 9. CDR1 is SGHDT and CDR2 is YYEEEE in the germline V gene. The CDR3 loop spans 16 amino acids. The CDR3 region is CASSWDHRGLDEKLFF. Here the CDR3 DNA reads TGTGCCAGCAGCTGGGACCACAGGGGGCTGGATGAAAAACTGTTTTTT.

This chain links TRBV29-1 with TRBJ2-1, with a tentative D call TRBD2 (7 bases). Germline CDR1 reads SQVTM; CDR2 reads ANQGSEA. The CDR3 has 13 amino acids. Deletions cut 7 bases from V and 9 bases from J, with 19 bases between. This CDR3 is CSALGWGGGEQFF. The CDR3 region has the DNA TGCAGCGCCCTAGGGTGGGGGGGCGGTGAGCAGTTCTTC.

This chain connects TRBV7-9 to TRBJ2-1, with D possibly matching TRBD2 (5 bases). There are 14 residues in the CDR3. Germline assignment: CDR1 SEHNR and CDR2 FQNEAQ (reference sequence). The V end lost 5 bases, the J end lost 3 bases, and 11 bases lay between the germline ends. CDR3 amino acids: CASSPTSGYNEQFF. The CDR3 nucleotides read TGTGCCAGCAGCCCTACCAGCGGCTACAATGAGCAGTTCTTC.

J is TRBJ2-1 and V is TRBV2, with 11 positions matching TRBD2. CDR1 and CDR2 from the germline V gene are SNHLY and FYNNEI. V lost 7 bases, J lost 7 bases, and 9 bases stayed unmatched. The CDR3 is 15 residues long. CDR3 amino acids: CASKTLAGVANEQFF. CDR3 DNA sequence: TGTGCCAGCAAGACACTAGCGGGAGTAGCGAATGAGCAGTTCTTC.

The chain is built from TRBV21-1 and TRBJ1-4; the table calls TRBD1, which could not be checked here. TRBV21-1 is reported as a pseudogene. The CDR3 is 13 amino acids. The CDR3 loop reads CASSLGTSEKLFF. The CDR3 DNA reads as TGTGCCAGCAGCTTGGGGACATCCGAAAAACTGTTTTTT.

This chain links TRBV15 with TRBJ2-1; the D gene is possibly TRBD2 (7 bases). V lost 3 bases, J lost 0 bases, and 12 bases lay in between. The CDR3 sequence is 16 residues long. Germline V CDR1 and CDR2: LNHNV, YYDKDF (reference sequence). Here the CDR3 DNA reads TGTGCCACCAGCAGGGAGGGGGGGGACTCCTACAATGAGCAGTTCTTC. Its translation is CATSREGGDSYNEQFF.

This sequence joins TRBV2 and TRBJ2-1, with TRBD1 matching over 7 bases. Looked up from germline, CDR1 is SNHLY and CDR2 is FYNNEI. V dropped 5 bases and J dropped 9; count of bases not matched to a gene: 1. This CDR3 contains 11 residues. The CDR3 bases are TGTGCCAGCAGTTACAGGGGTGAGCAGTTCTTC. Protein sequence: CASSYRGEQFF.

The chain employs TRBV19 and TRBJ2-3; tentative D call: TRBD2 (6 bases). The V gene lost 5 bases and the J gene lost 1 base, with 13 bases spanning the gap. This CDR3 region has 15 residues. Germline loops: CDR1 LNHDA, CDR2 SQIVND (reference sequence). CDR3: CASSRRDGGTDTQYF. In DNA, the CDR3 is TGTGCCAGTAGTCGGAGGGACGGAGGCACAGATACGCAGTATTTT.

The V call is TRBV5-1, the J call TRBJ2-1; D is perhaps TRBD2 (6 bases). Germline V gene sequence: CDR1 SGHRS, CDR2 YFSETQ. The CDR3 covers 15 residues. V was clipped by 4 bases and J by 6 bases, with 17 bases between them. The CDR3 sequence is CASSTGTHEGNEQFF. DNA of the CDR3: TGCGCCAGCAGCACCGGGACTCACGAGGGCAATGAGCAGTTCTTC.

Worth noting for this clone: Other DNA variants within this sample encode the same CDR3. The genes are TRBV7-2 and TRBJ1-6; TRBD1 aligns across 7 bases. The CDR3 consists of 14 residues. From germline, CDR1 is SGHTA and CDR2 FQGNSA. The V and J ends lost 3 bases and 7 bases, in that order; junction bases with no gene match: 3. The CDR3 loop is CASSFKQGNSPLHF. The CDR3 DNA reads TGTGCCAGCAGCTTCAAACAGGGGAATTCACCCCTCCACTTT. The full variable domain, rest sourced from reference TRBV7-2 and TRBJ1-6, is GAGVSQSPSNKVTEKGKDVELRCDPISGHTALYWYRQSLGQGLEFLIYFQGNSAPDKSGLPSDRFSAERTGGSVSTLTIQRTQQEDSAVYLCASSFKQGNSPLHFGNGTRLTVT.

Note on this clone: Other DNA sequences in this sample translate to the same CDR3. The V gene is TRBV5-1, the J gene TRBJ2-3; 10 bases are a match to TRBD2. This CDR3 has 15 amino acids. Germline V gene data show CDR1 as SGHRS and CDR2 as YFSETQ. V shed 3 bases and J 1 base; nucleotides not matched to a gene: 2. This chain's CDR3 is CASSSGTSGTDTQYF. The CDR3 DNA reads TGCGCCAGCAGCTCCGGGACTAGCGGCACAGATACGCAGTATTTT.

The rearrangement uses TRBV6-5 and TRBJ1-1, with D unresolved. Germline loops: CDR1 MNHEY, CDR2 SVGAGI. CDR3 size: 13 residues. The V end was cut by 7 bases, the J end by 5 bases, with 14 bases between. The CDR3 region is CASMVKRRTEAFF. The CDR3 nucleotides read TGTGCCAGCATGGTGAAGAGGAGGACTGAAGCTTTCTTT.

This sequence joins TRBV27 and TRBJ2-4; 7 positions match TRBD1. The junction had 9 bases not matched to a gene; V was cut back by 4 bases and J by 6 bases. The CDR3 has 15 residues. CDR1 and CDR2 from the germline V gene are MNHEY and SMNVEV (reference sequence). CDR3 region: CASSSKGAGLNIQYF. The CDR3 nucleotides read TGTGCCAGCAGTTCCAAGGGGGCCGGATTAAACATTCAGTACTTC.

The chain couples TRBV3-1 (or the pseudogene TRBV3-2) to TRBJ2-7; D possibly corresponds to TRBD1 (6 bases). The CDR3 loop spans 17 amino acids. Germline CDR1 and CDR2: LGHDT and YNNKEL (reference sequence). Trimming removed 1 base at V and 2 bases at J, with 18 bases between. The CDR3 reads CASSQAVEKQGTYEQYV. As DNA, the CDR3 is TGTGCCAGCAGCCAAGCGGTAGAAAAACAGGGAACCTACGAGCAGTACGTC.

This chain uses TRBV30 with TRBJ2-5; no clear D gene. Germline loops: CDR1 GTSNPN, CDR2 SVGIG (reference sequence). V gave up 2 bases and J gave up 1 base, with 11 bases separating them. The CDR3 totals 14 residues. CDR3 DNA sequence: TGTGCCTGGAGTCCCACCGGGTCCCAAGAGACCCAGTACTTC. Translation: CAWSPTGSQETQYF.

The V gene is TRBV5-4, the J gene TRBJ2-3, with TRBD1 matching 7 bases. The V gene's germline CDR1 is SGHNT and CDR2 YYREEE (reference sequence). The CDR3 runs to 15 residues. V shed 7 bases, J shed 3 bases, and the junction held 11 bases outside the gene matches. Here the CDR3 reads CASLNRGAVTDTQYF. The DNA of the CDR3 is TGTGCCAGCCTCAACAGGGGAGCTGTAACAGATACGCAGTATTTT.

V is TRBV11-2 and J is TRBJ2-2, with 10 bases identical to TRBD2. Germline CDR1 is SGHAT and CDR2 is FQNNGV. The CDR3 extends over 16 amino acids. V gave up 5 bases and J gave up 5 bases; unmatched junction bases: 8. The CDR3 here is CASSPLAGVDTGELFF. CDR3 nucleotide sequence: TGTGCCAGCAGCCCCCTAGCGGGAGTAGATACCGGGGAGCTGTTTTTT.

This chain joins TRBV2 and TRBJ2-7; D perhaps matches TRBD1 (5 bases). The germline CDR1 and CDR2 sequences are SNHLY and FYNNEI. This CDR3 has 11 residues. Deletions cut 7 bases from V and 7 bases from J, with 11 bases between. In nucleotides, the CDR3 is TGTGCCAGCACTAAAGGGGTTGAGCAGTACGTC. It specifies CASTKGVEQYV.